The T cell receptor (beta chain) under discussion was sequenced for a study of glioma-infiltrating T cells after dendritic cell vaccination. Study-wide context: Autologous tumor lysate-pulsed dendritic cell vaccination was given between the early 2000s and the early 2010s. Monocyte-derived dendritic cells, cultured less than 8 days with IL-4 and GM-CSF, were pulsed with autologous tumor lysate. General study points: Few patients contributed both blood and tumor specimens.

Germline CDR1 and CDR2: SGHAT and FQNNGV. V shed 1 base, J shed 5 bases, and the junction held 8 bases outside the gene matches. The CDR3 is 17 amino acids. The immunoSEQ assay amplified TCRB CDR3 from up to 2 ug DNA. Clones were sequenced by immunoSEQ multiplex PCR, and TCRdb holds only the in-frame ones, with some missing. The table includes about 64,000 clones, around four fifths detected once. A note on this clone: What it binds is not known.

The TCR sequence derives from a human donor with glioblastoma. V and J are TRBV11-2 and TRBJ2-3, with 11 nucleotides matching TRBD2. Here the sequenced sample was blood, taken before dendritic cell vaccination. The DNA for the CDR3 is TGTGCCAGCAGCTTAGCCTTGACTAGCGGGGCGGGAGATACGCAGTATTTT. Its protein product is CASSLALTSGAGDTQYF.